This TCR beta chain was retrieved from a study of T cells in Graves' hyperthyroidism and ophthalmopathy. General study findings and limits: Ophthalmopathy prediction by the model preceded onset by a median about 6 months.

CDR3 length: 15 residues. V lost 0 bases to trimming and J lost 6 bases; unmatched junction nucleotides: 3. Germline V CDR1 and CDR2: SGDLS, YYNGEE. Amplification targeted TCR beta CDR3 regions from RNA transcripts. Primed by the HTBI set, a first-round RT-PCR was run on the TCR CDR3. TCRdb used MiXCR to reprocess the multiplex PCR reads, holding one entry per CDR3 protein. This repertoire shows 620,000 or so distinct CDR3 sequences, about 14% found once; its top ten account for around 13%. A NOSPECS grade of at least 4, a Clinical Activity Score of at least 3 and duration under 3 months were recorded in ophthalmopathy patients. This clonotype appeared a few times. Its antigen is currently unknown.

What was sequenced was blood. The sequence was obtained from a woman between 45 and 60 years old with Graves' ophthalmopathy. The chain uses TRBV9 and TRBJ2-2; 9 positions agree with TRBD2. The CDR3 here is CASSVGGRAAGELFF. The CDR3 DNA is TGTGCCAGCAGCGTAGGCGGGAGGGCCGCCGGGGAGCTGTTTTTT.